The clone carrying this T cell receptor (beta chain) has a single count. What it recognizes is unknown. The donors (healthy individuals) were bone marrow donors. This sample stems from a study of cytomegalovirus exposure and HLA in healthy donors. About the research overall: Tens of millions of unique TCR sequences came from HLA-typed donors in an early release.

PCR primers comprised 60 Vbeta and 13 Jbeta primers. The data were produced by immunoSEQ multiplex PCR, yet TCRdb's version contains in-frame clones alone and is incomplete. This sample has under 200,000 clones; around 75% occur once, and the top ten carry about 1.7%. Study results and limitations: The study flagged around 150 TCR beta chains as cytomegalovirus-associated. Being productive about 87% or about 30% of the time was typical of most TCR beta V segments in an earlier analysis.

This CDR3 has 11 residues. The V gene's germline CDR1 is LGHNT and CDR2 FRNRAP. Between the trimmed V and J ends, which lost 7 bases and 6 bases, there was a span of 9 bases. Input material: PBMCs. The clonotype was recovered from a woman aged 25 to 39 in good health and CMV-seronegative. This chain connects TRBV12-5 to TRBJ1-1; no clear D. The CDR3 spells CASVEVAEAFF. Here the CDR3 DNA reads TGTGCTAGTGTTGAGGTGGCTGAAGCTTTCTTT.